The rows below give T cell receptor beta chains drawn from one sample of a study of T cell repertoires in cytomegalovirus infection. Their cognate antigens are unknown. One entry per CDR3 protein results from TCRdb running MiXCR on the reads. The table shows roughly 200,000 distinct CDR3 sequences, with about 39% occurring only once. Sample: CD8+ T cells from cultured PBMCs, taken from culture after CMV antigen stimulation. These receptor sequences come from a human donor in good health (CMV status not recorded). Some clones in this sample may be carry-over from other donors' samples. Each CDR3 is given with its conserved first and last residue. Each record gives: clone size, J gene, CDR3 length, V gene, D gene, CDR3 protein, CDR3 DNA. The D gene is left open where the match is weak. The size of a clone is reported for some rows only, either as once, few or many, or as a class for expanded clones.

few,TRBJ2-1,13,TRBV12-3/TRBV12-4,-,CASSLAVGTEQFF,TGTGCCAGCAGTTTAGCGGTAGGAACTGAGCAGTTCTTC
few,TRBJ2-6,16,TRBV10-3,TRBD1,CAISELRGPGANVLTF,TGTGCCATCAGTGAGTTAAGGGGGCCGGGGGCCAACGTCCTGACTTTC
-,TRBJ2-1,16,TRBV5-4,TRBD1,CASSLSRQGNYNEQFF,TGTGCCAGCAGCTTGTCGCGACAGGGGAACTACAATGAGCAGTTCTTC
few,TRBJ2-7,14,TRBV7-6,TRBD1,CASSLYRGSDEQYF,TGTGCCAGCAGCCTCTACAGGGGCTCGGACGAGCAGTACTTC
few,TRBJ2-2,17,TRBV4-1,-,CASSQESGRRNTGELFF,TGCGCCAGCAGCCAAGAATCGGGACGGCGGAACACCGGGGAGCTGTTTTTT
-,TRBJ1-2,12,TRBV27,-,CASSPTGGGYTF,TGTGCCAGCAGTCCGACAGGCGGGGGCTACACCTTC
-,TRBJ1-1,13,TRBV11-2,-,CASSSNFGSEAFF,TGTGCCAGCAGCTCTAACTTCGGGAGTGAAGCTTTCTTT
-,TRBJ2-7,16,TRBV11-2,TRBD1,CASSLTGTGASYEQYF,TGTGCCAGCAGCTTAACCGGGACAGGCGCCTCCTACGAGCAGTACTTC
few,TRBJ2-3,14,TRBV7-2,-,CASSQGLFTDTQYF,TGTGCCAGCAGCCAGGGACTTTTCACAGATACGCAGTATTTT
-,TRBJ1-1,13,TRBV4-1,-,CASSQAPQCEAFF,TGCGCCAGCAGCCAAGCCCCCCAGTGTGAAGCTTTCTTT
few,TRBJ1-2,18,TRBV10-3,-,CAISESVVGREANYGYTF,TGTGCCATCAGTGAGTCGGTGGTTGGCAGGGAGGCTAACTATGGCTACACCTTC
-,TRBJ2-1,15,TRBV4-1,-,CASSQGRQINNEQFF,TGCGCCAGCAGCCAAGGCCGACAGATAAACAATGAGCAGTTCTTC
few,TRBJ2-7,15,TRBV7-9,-,CASSLVTGSSYEQYF,TGTGCCAGCAGCTTAGTTACAGGGAGCTCCTACGAGCAGTACTTC
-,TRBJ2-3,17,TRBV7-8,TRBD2,CASSRHPRGRATDTQYF,TGTGCCAGCAGCCGACACCCCCGCGGGAGGGCCACAGATACGCAGTATTTT
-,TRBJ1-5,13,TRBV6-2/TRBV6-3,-,CASAGFSNQPQHF,TGTGCCAGCGCGGGCTTTAGCAATCAGCCCCAGCATTTT
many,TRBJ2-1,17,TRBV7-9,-,CASSPSLPGPRDNEQFF,TGTGCCAGCAGCCCCTCACTTCCGGGACCGAGAGACAATGAGCAGTTCTTC
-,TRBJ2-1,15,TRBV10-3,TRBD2,CAISTPIAGDNEQFF,TGTGCCATCAGTACCCCTATCGCGGGGGACAATGAGCAGTTCTTC
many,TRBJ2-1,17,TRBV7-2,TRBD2,CASSFAIAGGPLYEQFF,TGTGCCAGCAGCTTCGCAATAGCGGGAGGGCCCTTATATGAGCAGTTCTTC
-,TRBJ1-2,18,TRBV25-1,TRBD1,CASSEWGYRGTDRDGYTF,TGTGCCAGCAGTGAATGGGGATATCGCGGGACCGACAGGGATGGCTACACCTTC